The clone carrying this TCR beta chain is a singleton in its sample. Its antigen is still unknown. This sample is drawn from a study of follicular helper T cells after annual influenza vaccination. Study findings and constraints: Day 7 ICOS+CD38+ clones were most often found later in ICOS-CD38- cTfh cells. Each annual vaccination recalled recurring oligoclonal ICOS+CD38+ cTfh clonotypes.

As for time point: 2014-2015 season, pre-vaccination. Community-dwelling subjects without influenza vaccination in the prior 6 months were enrolled. J was trimmed by 5 bases and V by 5 bases; bases with no gene match: 7. The CDR3 contains 14 residues. Germline CDR1 SGHRS, CDR2 YFSETQ. Data came from immunoSEQ multiplex PCR; TCRdb stores just in-frame clones and leaves some out. This sample has approximately 30,000 clones, with around 80% found just once. The chain couples TRBV5-1 to TRBJ2-5; TRBD2 matches at 9 bases. The TCR sequence derives from an adult who received the influenza vaccine. The sequences come from CXCR5+ CD38- circulating T follicular helper cells from blood, collected on the day of influenza vaccination. Subset given: circulating Tfh, non-naive CD4+CXCR5+PD-1+ (ICOS+CD38+ or ICOS-CD38-). The CDR3 region has the DNA TGCGCCAGCAGTTCCGGGACTAGCCCGGAGACCCAGTACTTC. It encodes CASSSGTSPETQYF.